These 31 T cell receptor beta chains were sequenced from one sample in a study of blood T cell repertoires in COVID-19. The repertoire was sequenced with immunoSEQ multiplex PCR; TCRdb's copy has only in-frame clones and lacks some. The sample carries about 250,000 clones, 65% to 90% recorded once. Material: PBMCs or T cells enriched from blood (not recorded which). The receptors derive from a woman between 50 and 59 years old with acute COVID-19.

The chain combines TRBV7-9 with TRBJ2-7; 8 bases are shared with TRBD1. The CDR3 covers 15 residues. The ends lost 5 bases at V and 5 bases at J; junction bases unmatched: 11. Germline CDR1 SEHNR, CDR2 FQNEAQ (reference sequence). The CDR3 coding sequence is TGTGCCAGCAGCCGAACCGGACAGGGCATCAACGAGCAGTACTTC. Translating it yields CASSRTGQGINEQYF.

This chain connects TRBV9 to TRBJ1-1; D remains unclear. The germline V gene encodes CDR1 SGDLS and CDR2 YYNGEE. The CDR3 loop spans 13 amino acids. The V and J ends lost 0 bases and 7 bases respectively, with 10 bases between them. As DNA, the CDR3 is TGTGCCAGCAGCGTAGGGCCAGGTATTGAAGCTTTCTTT. Amino acids: CASSVGPGIEAFF. The variable domain in full, with the rest retrieved from reference TRBV9 and TRBJ1-1, is DSGVTQTPKHLITATGQRVTLRCSPRSGDLSVYWYQQSLDQGLQFLIQYYNGEERAKGNILERFSAQQFPDLHSELNLSSLELGDSALYFCASSVGPGIEAFFGQGTRLTVV.

This chain connects TRBV30 to TRBJ2-6; D might be TRBD1 (6 bases). The germline V gene has CDR1 GTSNPN and CDR2 SVGIG (reference sequence). CDR3 length equals 16 residues. V was pared by 0 bases and J by 3 bases, with 12 bases between. Here the CDR3 DNA reads TGTGCCTGGAGTGTTTCTCCAGGGGATGGGGCCAACGTCCTGACTTTC. This sequence encodes CAWSVSPGDGANVLTF.

The rearrangement uses TRBV10-1 and TRBJ2-7, with D perhaps TRBD1 (6 bases). The V gene lost 4 bases and the J gene lost 5 bases, with 15 bases spanning the gap. Germline lookup yields CDR1 WNHNN and CDR2 SYGVQD (reference sequence). The CDR3 runs to 14 residues. The CDR3 nucleotides are TGCGCCAGCAGTGGACAACAGGGAGCCCACGAGCAGTACTTC. Its translation: CASSGQQGAHEQYF.

V is TRBV5-1 and J is TRBJ2-2; possible D gene TRBD2, 6 bases. CDR3 length equals 16 residues. Trimming pared 0 bases from V and 4 bases from J, leaving 13 bases between. The germline CDR1 and CDR2 sequences are SGHRS and YFSETQ. CDR3 nucleotides: TGCGCCAGCAGCTTGGTGGGGGGAATCGGCACCGGGGAGCTGTTTTTT. Translation: CASSLVGGIGTGELFF.

This chain joins TRBV6-6 and TRBJ1-3, with 7 bases aligning to TRBD1. Germline-derived CDR1 and CDR2 are MNHNY and SVGAGI (reference sequence). The trim removed 11 bases at V and 2 bases at J, leaving 6 bases unmatched. CDR3 length: 13 amino acids. Here the CDR3 DNA reads TGTGCCGGTGGACAGGACCCTGGAAACACCATATATTTT. Amino acid sequence: CAGGQDPGNTIYF.

The chain uses TRBV6-1 and TRBJ2-7, with a possible D match to TRBD1 (6 bases). Germline V lookup: CDR1 MNHNS, CDR2 SASEGT. V gave up 3 bases and J gave up 2 bases, with 11 bases separating them. CDR3 length: 14 amino acids. The CDR3 DNA reads TGTGCCAGCAGTGATCGGACAGCAACCTACGAGCAGTACTTC. Encoded protein: CASSDRTATYEQYF.

The chain joins TRBV7-3 to TRBJ2-1; D perhaps matches TRBD2 (6 bases). V was cut by 1 base and J by 9 bases, with 13 bases left in between. There are 14 residues in the CDR3. Germline loops: CDR1 SGHTA, CDR2 FQGTGA. CDR3 sequence (DNA): TGTGCCAGCAGCTTAAACGGGGGATCGGGTGAGCAGTTCTTC. It is translated as CASSLNGGSGEQFF.

CDR3 in amino acids: CASSVGDGGNNEQFF. In nucleotides, the CDR3 is TGTGCCAGCAGCGTAGGGGATGGAGGGAACAATGAGCAGTTCTTC. J is TRBJ2-1 and V is TRBV9; D may be TRBD2 (6 bases). The CDR3 contains 15 residues. Germline-derived CDR1 and CDR2 are SGDLS and YYNGEE. The V end lost 0 bases, the J end lost 5 bases, and 12 bases lay between the germline ends.

The genes are TRBV4-1 and TRBJ2-1; TRBD2 matches at 12 bases. CDR3 size: 17 residues. The germline gives CDR1 MGHRA, CDR2 YSYEKL. V was clipped by 4 bases and J by 4 bases; unmatched bases: 8. CDR3: CASSLPLAGGLYNEQFF. In DNA, the CDR3 is TGCGCCAGCAGCCTTCCCCTAGCGGGGGGGCTTTACAATGAGCAGTTCTTC.

This chain links TRBV6-5 with TRBJ1-5; possibly TRBD1 for D (6 bases). The CDR3 is 14 residues long. V lost 6 bases and J lost 4, with 13 bases in between. Germline assignment: CDR1 MNHEY and CDR2 SVGAGI. As DNA, the CDR3 is TGTGCCAGCAGCTCCGGGACAAAGAATCAGCCCCAGCATTTT. Its protein is CASSSGTKNQPQHF.

V is TRBV27 and J is TRBJ2-7; 7 positions match TRBD1. V dropped 7 bases and J dropped 5; count of bases not matched to a gene: 11. The germline gives CDR1 MNHEY, CDR2 SMNVEV (reference sequence). CDR3 length: 14 residues. The CDR3 coding sequence is TGTGCCAGCACCCGAAAGACAGGGCCTGACGAGCAGTACTTC. It encodes CASTRKTGPDEQYF.

This clone has only one observation. This chain links TRBV4-3 with TRBJ1-1; TRBD1 might be the D (6 bases). The CDR3 has 15 residues. Germline V CDR1 and CDR2: LGHNA, YSLEER. Between the trimmed V and J ends, which lost 4 bases and 3 bases, there was a span of 15 bases. CDR3 in DNA: TGCGCCAGCAGCCGCTGGGCAGGGGATGACACTGAAGCTTTCTTT. It yields the protein CASSRWAGDDTEAFF.

This rearrangement joins TRBV30 to TRBJ1-1; possible D gene TRBD1, 5 bases. CDR3 length: 11 amino acids. Germline CDR1 reads GTSNPN; CDR2 reads SVGIG (reference sequence). V gave up 4 bases and J gave up 5 bases, with 8 bases separating them. The DNA for the CDR3 is TGTGCCTGGATTGACAGAACTGAAGCTTTCTTT. It is translated as CAWIDRTEAFF.

This rearrangement joins TRBV10-3 to TRBJ2-7, with TRBD1 matching 10 bases. The CDR3 has 14 amino acids. Per the germline V gene, CDR1 is ENHRY and CDR2 is SYGVKD. V lost 3 bases, J lost 3 bases, and 2 bases stayed unmatched. This CDR3 is CAISDGTGVYEQYF. CDR3 nucleotide sequence: TGTGCCATCAGTGATGGGACAGGGGTCTACGAGCAGTACTTC.

This clone was seen just once. The V call is TRBV5-1, the J call TRBJ1-1, with D unresolved. V lost 4 bases, J lost 7 bases, and 8 bases lay in between. The CDR3 covers 11 residues. Looked up from germline, CDR1 is SGHRS and CDR2 is YFSETQ. CDR3 nucleotides: TGCGCCAGCAGCGGAGAAGATGAAGCTTTCTTT. It specifies CASSGEDEAFF.

The chain links TRBV2 to TRBJ1-1; weak D call: TRBD1 (5 bases). V lost 7 bases and J 5 bases, leaving 23 bases between the germline ends. The CDR3 is 16 residues long. Germline CDR1 reads SNHLY; CDR2 reads FYNNEI. The DNA of the CDR3 is TGTGCCAGCAAAAAAGGGACGAGGGGCGGAGGGACTGAAGCTTTCTTT. It translates to CASKKGTRGGGTEAFF.

This chain joins TRBV5-1 and TRBJ1-1; maybe TRBD1 (5 bases). V shed 0 bases and J shed 5 bases, with 14 bases lying between them. Germline CDR1 reads SGHRS; CDR2 reads YFSETQ. The CDR3 loop spans 15 amino acids. The CDR3 region is CASSLAVREGTEAFF. In DNA form, the CDR3 reads TGCGCCAGCAGCTTGGCAGTCAGGGAGGGAACTGAAGCTTTCTTT.

The J gene is TRBJ2-7, the V gene TRBV7-2; 9 bases align to TRBD1. V lost 0 bases to trimming and J lost 4 bases; unmatched junction nucleotides: 4. CDR1 is SGHTA, CDR2 FQGNSA, per germline. The CDR3 runs 15 residues. The CDR3 spells CASSLATGGGYEQYF. CDR3 bases: TGTGCCAGCAGCTTAGCGACAGGGGGAGGATACGAGCAGTACTTC.

This sequence joins TRBV7-9 and TRBJ2-7; the D is unclear. The V and J ends lost 1 base and 7 bases respectively, with 14 bases between them. The germline V gene encodes CDR1 SEHNR and CDR2 FQNEAQ (reference sequence). This CDR3 contains 14 residues. CDR3 sequence: CASSLGQALREQYF. The CDR3 DNA follows: TGTGCCAGCAGCTTAGGTCAGGCCCTAAGGGAGCAGTACTTC.

The rearrangement uses TRBV3-1 (or the pseudogene TRBV3-2) and TRBJ1-5, with D possibly matching TRBD1 (5 bases). Per the germline V gene, CDR1 is LGHDT and CDR2 is YNNKEL (reference sequence). CDR3 length: 13 residues. The germline V and J ends were trimmed by 0 bases and 9 bases, with 9 bases remaining between them. The CDR3 spells CASSQDLGRPQHF. In nucleotides, the CDR3 is TGTGCCAGCAGCCAAGACTTGGGGCGGCCCCAGCATTTT.

This clone was seen only once. The V call is TRBV18, the J call TRBJ1-1; D call uncertain. Germline CDR1 reads KGHSH; CDR2 reads LQKENI. This CDR3 region has 15 residues. The V end lost 0 bases, the J end lost 7 bases, and 15 bases lay between the germline ends. CDR3 sequence reads: CASSPPSVDGGEAFF. CDR3 nucleotides: TGTGCCAGCTCACCACCAAGTGTAGACGGCGGTGAAGCTTTCTTT.

CDR3 bases: TGTGCCAGCAGCCATGACACCGCGGGCACTGAAGCTTTCTTT. Translation gives CASSHDTAGTEAFF. The chain is built from TRBV3-1 (or the pseudogene TRBV3-2) and TRBJ1-1; D is uncertain. Germline values: CDR1 LGHDT, CDR2 YNNKEL (reference sequence). Trimming took off 3 bases at V and 4 bases at J, with 12 bases between the two ends. The CDR3 has 14 residues.

This chain links TRBV12-3 or TRBV12-4 with TRBJ1-4; 11 bases fit TRBD1. Trimming cost V 8 bases and J 7 bases; bases outside gene matches: 3. The CDR3 runs to 13 residues. The CDR3 nucleotides read TGTGCCAGCCAGGGGACAGGGGGTGAAAAACTGTTTTTT. Its translation is CASQGTGGEKLFF.

The genes are TRBV19 and TRBJ1-2; 10 nucleotides agree with TRBD1. The CDR3 consists of 15 residues. The junction had 10 bases not matched to a gene; V was cut back by 4 bases and J by 8 bases. Germline values: CDR1 LNHDA, CDR2 SQIVND (reference sequence). For the CDR3, the DNA is TGTGCCAGTAGTAAGACCCTCGGACAGGGGGGCGGCTACACCTTC. As protein: CASSKTLGQGGGYTF.

The V and J genes are TRBV19 and TRBJ1-1, with 10 bases matching TRBD1. Trimming cost V 1 base and J 4 bases; bases outside gene matches: 9. The CDR3 sequence is 17 residues long. In germline, CDR1 is LNHDA, CDR2 SQIVND (reference sequence). Written as DNA, the CDR3 is TGTGCCAGTAGTATAGGGGGGTGGGGACAGGGGAGCACTGAAGCTTTCTTT. This codes for CASSIGGWGQGSTEAFF.

The chain joins TRBV5-1 to TRBJ2-7, with 11 bases matching TRBD1. The germline V gene has CDR1 SGHRS and CDR2 YFSETQ. The CDR3 spans 15 residues. Germline trimming cut 0 bases from V and 4 bases from J; bases unmatched to any gene: 3. This chain's CDR3 is CASSLGTGGFYEQYF. In DNA, the CDR3 is TGCGCCAGCAGCTTGGGGACAGGGGGCTTTTACGAGCAGTACTTC.

The chain carries TRBV7-2 and TRBJ2-2; 10 bases line up with TRBD1. Losses at the gene ends were 5 bases for V and 3 bases for J; bases not matched to a gene: 6. The CDR3 has 16 amino acids. Germline CDR1 and CDR2: SGHTA and FQGNSA. CDR3 loop: CASSRRTGGDTGELFF. The CDR3 DNA follows: TGTGCCAGCAGCCGTAGGACAGGGGGGGACACCGGGGAGCTGTTTTTT.

The table lists this clone with a few counts. V gene TRBV4-3 combines with J gene TRBJ1-4; D might be TRBD1 (5 bases). The CDR3 totals 16 residues. CDR1 and CDR2 (germline): LGHNA, YSLEER. V dropped 0 bases and J dropped 8 bases, with 16 bases sitting between them. In DNA form, the CDR3 reads TGCGCCAGCAGCCAAGAAGGAAGTGACAGAGGCGAAAAACTGTTTTTT. This codes for CASSQEGSDRGEKLFF.

This clone is a singleton in its sample. V is TRBV14 and J is TRBJ1-2; D uncertain. Germline values: CDR1 SGHDN, CDR2 FVKESK. The ends were cut back, 1 base at V and 3 bases at J, with 9 bases in the middle. The CDR3 consists of 14 residues. The CDR3 reads CASSQGSRDYGYTF. The DNA for the CDR3 is TGTGCCAGCAGCCAAGGCTCCCGGGACTATGGCTACACCTTC.

The chain is built from TRBV14 and TRBJ1-2; D ambiguous. V gave up 0 bases and J gave up 8 bases, with 13 bases separating them. The CDR3 consists of 14 residues. Germline V lookup: CDR1 SGHDN, CDR2 FVKESK. CDR3: CASSQDVGVGGYTF. CDR3 sequence (DNA): TGTGCCAGCAGCCAAGATGTCGGGGTTGGCGGCTACACCTTC.